The 21 T cell receptor beta chains given below trace back to one sample, sequenced in a study of neoadjuvant anti-PD-1 for oral cavity cancer. Time point denoted: after neoadjuvant nivolumab, at surgical resection. The protocol was immunoSEQ multiplex PCR, while the TCRdb copy is restricted to in-frame clones and leaves out a portion. The profile shows more than 11,000 clones, about 76% of them singletons. Material: PBMCs, obtained after nivolumab (anti-PD-1) treatment. These receptors all stem from a person aged 35-79 years with oral cavity squamous cell carcinoma.

This chain uses TRBV28 with TRBJ2-7; 9 nucleotides agree with TRBD1. V lost 7 bases to trimming and J lost 0 bases; unmatched junction nucleotides: 4. The CDR3 is 14 amino acids. Germline CDR1 and CDR2: MDHEN and SYDVKM. CDR3 sequence reads: CASTWTGDSYEQYF. CDR3 bases: TGTGCCAGCACCTGGACAGGGGACTCCTACGAGCAGTACTTC. Complete variable domain (other parts from reference TRBV28 and TRBJ2-7): DVKVTQSSRYLVKRTGEKVFLECVQDMDHENMFWYRQDPGLGLRLIYFSYDVKMKEKGDIPEGYSVSREKKERFSLILESASTNQTSMYLCASTWTGDSYEQYFGPGTRLTVT.

This clone was picked up a small number of times. The chain is built from TRBV4-1 and TRBJ1-2; 7 bases align to TRBD1. Germline values: CDR1 MGHRA, CDR2 YSYEKL. This CDR3 has 14 amino acids. V was clipped by 0 bases and J by 6 bases; unmatched bases: 4. The CDR3 sequence: CASSQEQGSNGYTF. As DNA, the CDR3 is TGCGCCAGCAGCCAAGAACAGGGGTCGAATGGCTACACCTTC.

V is TRBV11-2 and J is TRBJ2-5, with TRBD1 as a possible D gene (5 bases). Germline V gene lookup returns CDR1 SGHAT and CDR2 FQNNGV. This CDR3 comprises 15 residues. V gave up 8 bases and J gave up 1 base, with 17 bases separating them. The CDR3 loop reads CASGHYGQLQETQYF. The DNA for the CDR3 is TGTGCCAGCGGACATTACGGGCAACTCCAAGAGACCCAGTACTTC.

In DNA form, the CDR3 reads TGTGCCAGCGGCTCGGCCGGGACTAGCGCTTCGAATGAGCAGTTCTTC. Translation gives CASGSAGTSASNEQFF. The chain is built from TRBV27 and TRBJ2-1; the match to TRBD2 covers 10 bases. The germline CDR1 and CDR2 sequences are MNHEY and SMNVEV (reference sequence). The CDR3 extends over 16 amino acids. The J segment lost 7 bases and the V segment lost 8 bases, leaving 14 bases of the junction unmatched.

The chain is built from TRBV19 and TRBJ2-1, with 9 positions matching TRBD2. This CDR3 spans 16 amino acids. Germline V gene lookup returns CDR1 LNHDA and CDR2 SQIVND (reference sequence). V trimming: 5 bases; J trimming: 6 bases; junction bases outside the gene matches: 11. DNA of the CDR3: TGTGCCAGTAGTCTTGGGACTAGCTATGCGGGCAATGAGCAGTTCTTC. Translating gives CASSLGTSYAGNEQFF.

The genes are TRBV28 and TRBJ2-5; D not resolved. Trimming pared 4 bases from V and 5 bases from J, leaving 17 bases between. The CDR3 totals 15 residues. Germline assignment: CDR1 MDHEN and CDR2 SYDVKM. In nucleotides, the CDR3 is TGTGCCAGCAGTTCGGACCTCCTGGGGTCGGAGACCCAGTACTTC. This gives the protein CASSSDLLGSETQYF. Combining the CDR3 with reference TRBV28 and TRBJ2-5 gives the whole variable domain DVKVTQSSRYLVKRTGEKVFLECVQDMDHENMFWYRQDPGLGLRLIYFSYDVKMKEKGDIPEGYSVSREKKERFSLILESASTNQTSMYLCASSSDLLGSETQYFGPGTRLLVL.

The chain employs TRBV2 and TRBJ1-1; D not certain. The CDR3 consists of 14 residues. V lost 4 bases and J lost 2, with 11 bases in between. Germline lookup yields CDR1 SNHLY and CDR2 FYNNEI. The CDR3: CASSVGNLNTEAFF. CDR3 DNA sequence: TGTGCCAGCAGTGTTGGGAATCTCAACACTGAAGCTTTCTTT.

V usage is TRBV4-2 and J usage is TRBJ2-3; a possible D gene is TRBD2 (6 bases). There are 16 residues in the CDR3. Trimming removed 0 bases at V and 4 bases at J, with 14 bases between. CDR1 and CDR2 (germline): LGHNA, YNFKEQ. The CDR3 sequence: CASSQDRDGGADTQYF. CDR3 bases: TGTGCCAGCAGCCAAGATAGGGACGGCGGGGCAGATACGCAGTATTTT.

This clone was recorded only once. The rearrangement uses TRBV7-8 and TRBJ2-7; D is unresolved. The CDR3 spans 13 residues. Between the trimmed V and J ends, which lost 8 bases and 0 bases, there was a span of 11 bases. The germline gives CDR1 SGHVS, CDR2 FQNEAQ. CDR3 sequence: CASDGGNSYEQYF. CDR3 bases: TGTGCCAGCGATGGCGGAAACTCCTACGAGCAGTACTTC.

The V call is TRBV4-2, the J call TRBJ2-7; tentative D call: TRBD2 (6 bases). With 4 bases removed from V and 6 bases from J, the gap between germline ends came to 19 bases. The CDR3 extends over 15 amino acids. In germline, CDR1 is LGHNA, CDR2 YNFKEQ. Here the CDR3 reads CASSRLVGEAGEQYF. The CDR3 bases are TGTGCCAGCAGCCGCCTAGTAGGGGAAGCGGGCGAGCAGTACTTC.

The chain uses TRBV29-1 and TRBJ1-4; 8 bases agree with TRBD1. The CDR3 is 14 amino acids. J lost 7 bases, V lost 4 bases, and 8 bases had no gene match. Germline-derived CDR1 and CDR2 are SQVTM and ANQGSEA. The CDR3, as DNA: TGCAGCGTTGGGACCCAGGGGGCGCGTGAAAAACTGTTTTTT. This gives the protein CSVGTQGAREKLFF.

This clone appeared once. The V call is TRBV6-5, the J call TRBJ2-2, with D hard to call. The CDR3 has 14 residues. V was trimmed by 8 bases and J by 2 bases, leaving 12 bases between them. Germline CDR1 reads MNHEY; CDR2 reads SVGAGI. This CDR3 is CASSLMHNTGELFF. The CDR3, as DNA: TGTGCCAGCTCCCTAATGCACAACACCGGGGAGCTGTTTTTT.

The J gene is TRBJ2-1, the V gene TRBV25-1; TRBD2 agrees at 8 bases. The CDR3 has 16 amino acids. V dropped 10 bases and J dropped 3; count of bases not matched to a gene: 14. CDR1 is MGHDK and CDR2 is SYGVNS in the germline V gene. CDR3 nucleotide sequence: TGTGCCACCTCGGGGGGGGGAGGCGTGGGCTACAATGAGCAGTTCTTC. This codes for CATSGGGGVGYNEQFF.

This rearrangement joins TRBV29-1 to TRBJ1-1; TRBD1 matches 7 bases. CDR3 size: 11 residues. The trim removed 7 bases at V and 3 bases at J, leaving 2 bases unmatched. Germline values: CDR1 SQVTM, CDR2 ANQGSEA. CDR3 bases: TGCAGCGCCACAGGGGACACTGAAGCTTTCTTT. Its protein is CSATGDTEAFF. Full variable domain (missing parts from reference TRBV29-1 and TRBJ1-1): SAVISQKPSRDICQRGTSLTIQCQVDSQVTMMFWYRQQPGQSLTLIATANQGSEATYESGFVIDKFPISRPNLTFSTLTVSNMSPEDSSIYLCSATGDTEAFFGQGTRLTVV.

The chain links TRBV29-1 to TRBJ2-5; no firm D call. The CDR3 sequence is 13 residues long. Germline loops: CDR1 SQVTM, CDR2 ANQGSEA. Trimming removed 4 bases from V and 1 base from J, with 10 bases in between. DNA of the CDR3: TGCAGCGTTGTTTGGGGATTCCAAGAGACCCAGTACTTC. Amino acids: CSVVWGFQETQYF.

This rearrangement joins TRBV5-6 to TRBJ1-5, with D tentatively TRBD1 (6 bases). Trimming removed 4 bases from V and 0 bases from J, with 8 bases in between. Germline V CDR1 and CDR2: SGHDT, YYEEEE. The CDR3 runs to 14 residues. CDR3 DNA sequence: TGTGCCAGCAGCCACAGGGATAGCAATCAGCCCCAGCATTTT. It encodes CASSHRDSNQPQHF.

This rearrangement joins TRBV15 to TRBJ1-1; no firm D call. Germline V lookup: CDR1 LNHNV, CDR2 YYDKDF (reference sequence). The CDR3 runs to 15 residues. The germline V and J ends were trimmed by 0 bases and 4 bases, with 12 bases remaining between them. CDR3 sequence: CATSRDPQRTTEAFF. The CDR3 nucleotides are TGTGCCACCAGCAGAGATCCGCAGCGGACCACTGAAGCTTTCTTT.

This rearrangement joins TRBV14 to TRBJ1-1; D not resolved. V dropped 6 bases and J dropped 1 base, with 9 bases sitting between them. The CDR3 spans 13 residues. Germline lookup yields CDR1 SGHDN and CDR2 FVKESK. As DNA, the CDR3 is TGTGCCAGCAGAAGAACAGCGAACACTGAAGCTTTCTTT. Protein product: CASRRTANTEAFF.

As for this clone: Sequence at one end of the junction differs from germline and may be a read error. The chain employs TRBV28 and TRBJ1-4; no definite D call. The CDR3 contains 14 residues. Germline V gene sequence: CDR1 MDHEN, CDR2 SYDVKM. CDR3 DNA sequence: TGTGCCAGCAGCGAGGGCGGACGAAATGAAAAGCTGTTTTTT. Its translation is CASSEGGRNEKLFF.

This clone was observed a single time. V is TRBV7-3 and J is TRBJ2-5; D remains ambiguous. The V and J ends lost 4 bases and 4 bases respectively, with 10 bases between them. The germline CDR1 and CDR2 sequences are SGHTA and FQGTGA. The CDR3 is 13 residues long. CDR3 sequence (DNA): TGTGCCAGCAGCTCCTCACCAGGAGAGACCCAGTACTTC. This translates into CASSSSPGETQYF.

The V call is TRBV6-1, the J call TRBJ1-2; possible D gene TRBD1, 5 bases. Per the germline V gene, CDR1 is MNHNS and CDR2 is SASEGT. This CDR3 spans 12 amino acids. The V end was cut by 7 bases, the J end by 5 bases, with 11 bases between. CDR3 amino acids: CASNRGGYGYTF. The DNA for the CDR3 is TGTGCCAGCAATAGGGGCGGGTATGGCTACACCTTC.